One and the same sample provided the 27 T cell receptor beta chains below, sequenced in a study of T cells expressing NK-cell markers. With the 5' RACE reads reprocessed, TCRdb shows one record per CDR3 protein and no DNA. Its table lists roughly 390,000 distinct CDR3 sequences. Sequenced input: blood T cells: a sorted CD56 or NKG2C T cell subset, CD4+ or CD8+ T cells, or bulk PBMC T cells (not recorded which). The receptors were gathered from a woman in her fifties or sixties in good health.

This chain connects TRBV27 to TRBJ2-1. The CDR3 contains 15 residues. In germline, CDR1 is MNHEY, CDR2 SMNVEV (reference sequence). The CDR3 sequence: CASTSADSGYNEQFF.

The V call is TRBV5-1, the J call TRBJ2-4; TCRdb proposes TRBD1, but this gene call is untestable without DNA. CDR3 size: 16 residues. The germline CDR1 and CDR2 sequences are SGHRS and YFSETQ. This chain's CDR3 is CASSLDFAGGKNIQYF.

V and J are TRBV11-2 and TRBJ2-5; no DNA is available, so the TRBD1 call from TCRdb remains unchecked. CDR1 is SGHAT and CDR2 is FQNNGV in the germline V gene. The CDR3 consists of 13 residues. The chain's CDR3 is CASSPRQQETQYF.

The J gene is TRBJ2-5, the V gene TRBV15. Per germline, CDR1 LNHNV and CDR2 YYDKDF (reference sequence). This CDR3 has 15 residues. CDR3 loop: CATSRDKEPQETQYF.

This chain joins TRBV19 and TRBJ1-3; TCRdb picks TRBD1, but there is no DNA to check that call. Looked up from germline, CDR1 is LNHDA and CDR2 is SQIVND (reference sequence). This CDR3 is built from 13 residues. CDR3 loop: CASQQGRGNTIYF.

V and J are TRBV10-3 and TRBJ2-1. The CDR3 has 15 amino acids. Germline lookup yields CDR1 ENHRY and CDR2 SYGVKD. This CDR3 reads CAIRASGGPYNEQFF.

The chain has TRBV12-3 or TRBV12-4 and TRBJ2-4; TCRdb outputs TRBD1, but without DNA this stays unchecked. The CDR3 runs to 14 residues. CDR3 residues: CASSSPSQNNIQYF.

The chain couples TRBV27 to TRBJ2-3; TCRdb indicates TRBD2, and absent DNA this call remains unverified. The germline V gene has CDR1 MNHEY and CDR2 SMNVEV (reference sequence). There are 16 residues in the CDR3. The CDR3 spells CASSNNSGRFLDTQYF.

This chain connects TRBV5-1 to TRBJ2-1; TCRdb proposes TRBD1, but this gene call is untestable without DNA. Germline-derived CDR1 and CDR2 are SGHRS and YFSETQ. The CDR3 is 17 residues long. This CDR3 is CASSPGLGLGSYNEQFF.

The rearrangement uses TRBV4-1 and TRBJ2-1; TCRdb calls TRBD1, which cannot be checked without DNA. Germline CDR1 is MGHRA and CDR2 is YSYEKL. The CDR3 spans 16 residues. The CDR3 region is CASSPTGTGSHNEQFF.

The chain joins TRBV7-8 to TRBJ2-1; checking the TCRdb D call of TRBD1 is not possible without DNA. The CDR3 loop spans 15 amino acids. Germline V gene data show CDR1 as SGHVS and CDR2 as FQNEAQ. CDR3 region: CASSIPGTGVDEQFF.

The rearrangement links TRBV11-3 to TRBJ2-1; the TCRdb call, TRBD2, lacks DNA for checking. Germline CDR1 is SGHNT and CDR2 is YENEEA. This CDR3 region has 16 residues. The CDR3 loop reads CASTYTPGGTYNEQFF. Full variable domain (missing parts from reference TRBV11-3 and TRBJ2-1): EAGVVQSPRYKIIEKKQPVAFWCNPISGHNTLYWYLQNLGQGPELLIRYENEEAVDDSQLPKDRFSAERLKGVDSTLKIQPAELGDSAVYLCASTYTPGGTYNEQFFGPGTRLTVL.

The chain is built from TRBV21-1 and TRBJ2-1. TRBV21-1 constitutes a pseudogene. This CDR3 contains 17 residues. The chain's CDR3 is CASSETNYGQPYNEQFF.

This chain connects TRBV10-3 to TRBJ2-1; TCRdb selects TRBD2, and the lack of DNA leaves this call unchecked. The CDR3 totals 13 residues. Germline CDR1 reads ENHRY; CDR2 reads SYGVKD. The CDR3 is CAIGSGGSNEQFF.

The rearrangement uses TRBV29-1 and TRBJ2-1; TCRdb calls TRBD1, which cannot be checked without DNA. CDR1 and CDR2 from the germline V gene are SQVTM and ANQGSEA. The CDR3 is made up of 13 amino acids. The CDR3 spells CSERTAYYNEQFF.

The CDR3 here is CASSPVGADTEAFF. The rearrangement uses TRBV18 and TRBJ1-1; TCRdb reports TRBD1, a call that lacks DNA to check it against. The V gene's germline CDR1 is KGHSH and CDR2 LQKENI. The CDR3 sequence is 14 residues long.

The chain links TRBV5-1 to TRBJ2-3; as DNA is missing, the TRBD1 call by TCRdb cannot be tested. This CDR3 comprises 16 residues. The germline gives CDR1 SGHRS, CDR2 YFSETQ. Here the CDR3 reads CASSTRDRGYTDTQYF.

This chain uses TRBV5-1 with TRBJ2-5; the D gene TCRdb calls, TRBD1, cannot be checked with no DNA. Germline-derived CDR1 and CDR2 are SGHRS and YFSETQ. The CDR3 extends over 16 amino acids. Here the CDR3 reads CASSLSGRGSQETQYF. The whole variable domain, filled in from reference TRBV5-1 and TRBJ2-5, reads KAGVTQTPRYLIKTRGQQVTLSCSPISGHRSVSWYQQTPGQGLQFLFEYFSETQRNKGNFPGRFSGRQFSNSRSEMNVSTLELGDSALYLCASSLSGRGSQETQYFGPGTRLLVL.

This rearrangement joins TRBV2 to TRBJ2-7; TCRdb proposes TRBD2, but this gene call is untestable without DNA. Germline CDR1 reads SNHLY; CDR2 reads FYNNEI. The CDR3 contains 16 residues. CDR3 residues: CASSDIPVGGRREQYF.

This chain uses TRBV4-1 with TRBJ2-1; with no DNA, the TCRdb D assignment of TRBD1 cannot be verified. Germline V gives CDR1 MGHRA, CDR2 YSYEKL. CDR3 size: 13 residues. The CDR3 is CASSSPNRDEQFF.

The chain joins TRBV10-3 to TRBJ1-1. The CDR3 contains 15 residues. Germline CDR1 and CDR2: ENHRY and SYGVKD. The CDR3 protein is CAIRGSSRTNTEAFF.

The rearrangement links TRBV5-1 to TRBJ1-2. CDR1 and CDR2 (germline): SGHRS, YFSETQ. This CDR3 has 13 residues. CDR3 sequence reads: CASSLDLLYGYTF.

The chain has TRBV24-1 and TRBJ2-1; TCRdb names TRBD2, which stays unverified in the absence of DNA. There are 19 residues in the CDR3. The germline V gene has CDR1 KGHDR and CDR2 SFDVKD. The CDR3 region is CATSDFPSLSGVPYNEQFF.

The rearrangement links TRBV5-1 to TRBJ2-1; TCRdb selects TRBD2, and the lack of DNA leaves this call unchecked. The germline V gene has CDR1 SGHRS and CDR2 YFSETQ. The CDR3 runs to 18 residues. This CDR3 reads CASSLGPPGVAGGNEQFF.

The gene calls are TRBV7-6 and TRBJ1-6. Germline values: CDR1 SGHVS, CDR2 FNYEAQ. The CDR3 extends over 15 amino acids. CDR3 amino acids: CASSLGGSYNSPLHF.

The chain employs TRBV6-6 and TRBJ2-1; TCRdb gives TRBD2 as the D gene, but with no DNA this cannot be confirmed. Germline V gene lookup returns CDR1 MNHNY and CDR2 SVGAGI (reference sequence). This CDR3 is 16 amino acids long. The CDR3 here is CASSYSLGGRASEQFF.

V is TRBV11-2 and J is TRBJ2-3. CDR1 is SGHAT and CDR2 is FQNNGV in the germline V gene. This CDR3 contains 16 residues. CDR3 loop: CASSLVREPVGDTQYF.